The 11 T cell receptor beta chains listed next were all sequenced from one sample in a study of shared clonotypes between healthy human individuals. Sequenced by immunoSEQ multiplex PCR; TCRdb stores in-frame clones only, minus some. Of around 1.5 million clones in the sample, 98% are singletons; the top ten hold 0.45%. Sequencing was carried out using naive CD4+ T cells sorted from blood. Stated subset: CD45RA+ positively selected. The receptors derive from a man younger than 45 in good health.

This clone was seen only once. This chain uses TRBV2 with TRBJ1-3; no definite D call. V was pared by 11 bases and J by 2 bases, with 16 bases between. Per germline, CDR1 SNHLY and CDR2 FYNNEI. The CDR3 covers 14 residues. This CDR3 reads CASQGGAPGNTIYF. The CDR3, as DNA: TGTGCCTCCCAAGGCGGTGCCCCTGGAAACACCATATATTTT.

CDR3 protein: CASSVGGRQGTPYEQYF. The CDR3 nucleotides read TGTGCCAGCAGCGTAGGGGGGAGGCAAGGGACCCCCTACGAGCAGTACTTC. The chain uses TRBV9 and TRBJ2-7, with a tentative D call TRBD2 (6 bases). There are 17 residues in the CDR3. V shed 0 bases and J shed 2 bases, with 18 bases lying between them. Germline CDR1 SGDLS, CDR2 YYNGEE.

This clone was seen a single time. J is TRBJ2-7 and V is TRBV5-1; TRBD2 agrees at 8 bases. Germline CDR1 is SGHRS and CDR2 is YFSETQ. This CDR3 has 16 amino acids. V trimming: 0 bases; J trimming: 0 bases; junction bases outside the gene matches: 5. The CDR3 coding sequence is TGCGCCAGCAGCTTGGTACTAGCGGCAGACTCCTACGAGCAGTACTTC. This codes for CASSLVLAADSYEQYF.

Concerning this clone: Distinct nucleotide sequences in the sample also encode this CDR3. The chain links TRBV28 to TRBJ1-4; D is unclear. Trimming cost V 2 bases and J 8 bases, with 3 bases left between them. Germline V gene lookup returns CDR1 MDHEN and CDR2 SYDVKM. This CDR3 has 11 amino acids. In nucleotides, the CDR3 is TGTGCCAGCAGTTTAGGCGAAAAACTGTTTTTT. Translation gives CASSLGEKLFF.

This rearrangement joins TRBV9 to TRBJ1-1; D possibly corresponds to TRBD1 (5 bases). This CDR3 is built from 18 residues. Germline lookup yields CDR1 SGDLS and CDR2 YYNGEE. V shed 0 bases and J shed 3 bases, with 21 bases lying between them. CDR3 nucleotide sequence: TGTGCCAGCAGCGTAGATGGCAGGGTGGCCTTAGCGGACACTGAAGCTTTCTTT. Protein: CASSVDGRVALADTEAFF.

The chain couples TRBV29-1 to TRBJ2-3; TRBD1 aligns across 7 bases. The germline V gene encodes CDR1 SQVTM and CDR2 ANQGSEA. Losses at the gene ends were 4 bases for V and 5 bases for J; bases not matched to a gene: 12. The CDR3 contains 15 residues. This CDR3 reads CSVVQGQVGVDTQYF. As DNA, the CDR3 is TGCAGCGTTGTACAGGGGCAAGTAGGGGTAGATACGCAGTATTTT.

The chain combines TRBV15 with TRBJ1-2, with 7 bases lining up with TRBD1. V dropped 5 bases and J dropped 4; count of bases not matched to a gene: 7. The CDR3 is 14 residues long. In germline, CDR1 is LNHNV, CDR2 YYDKDF (reference sequence). The CDR3 protein is CATSGAQGPYGYTF. CDR3 nucleotides: TGTGCCACCAGCGGGGCACAGGGGCCCTATGGCTACACCTTC.

The chain has TRBV7-6 and TRBJ2-1; D is ambiguous. The CDR3 extends over 16 amino acids. V was shortened by 1 base and J by 0 bases, with 10 bases between the two germline ends. The germline CDR1 and CDR2 sequences are SGHVS and FNYEAQ. CDR3 nucleotide sequence: TGTGCCAGCAGCTTAGTTCCGGGCAGCTCCTACAATGAGCAGTTCTTC. Amino acids: CASSLVPGSSYNEQFF.

Remarks on this clone: This sample also contains other DNA sequences that code for the same CDR3. The chain joins TRBV5-1 to TRBJ2-7; D is possibly TRBD1 (5 bases). In germline, CDR1 is SGHRS, CDR2 YFSETQ. The CDR3 has 13 amino acids. V lost 0 bases and J lost 5, with 9 bases in between. The CDR3 region is CASSLAGRDEQYF. The DNA of the CDR3 is TGCGCCAGCAGCTTGGCCGGCAGGGACGAGCAGTACTTC.

The chain joins TRBV5-1 to TRBJ2-2; possibly TRBD1 for D (6 bases). The CDR3 loop spans 19 amino acids. CDR1 SGHRS and CDR2 YFSETQ come from the germline V gene. Trimming cost V 4 bases and J 0 bases, with 22 bases left between them. The CDR3 here is CASSPLYGGRTANTGELFF. For the CDR3, the DNA is TGCGCCAGCAGCCCTCTCTATGGGGGTCGGACAGCGAACACCGGGGAGCTGTTTTTT.

The chain links TRBV23-1 to TRBJ2-1; D may be TRBD2 (6 bases). TRBV23-1 is designated an ORF whose function remains uncertain. The V end lost 0 bases, the J end lost 4 bases, and 22 bases lay between the germline ends. The CDR3 runs 19 residues. CDR3: CASSQSDREYLTGYNEQFF. Here the CDR3 DNA reads TGCGCCAGCAGTCAATCGGATCGGGAGTACTTAACGGGGTACAATGAGCAGTTCTTC.